This entry lists 21 T cell receptor beta chains sequenced from one sample in a study of shared clonotypes between healthy human individuals. Repertoires were generated with immunoSEQ multiplex PCR, while TCRdb's copy carries only in-frame clones and drops some. The table shows 800,000 to 1,200,000 clones, with around three quarters occurring only once. The sequenced material came from memory CD4+ T cells from PBMCs. Subset here: CD45RA-negative fraction. Every receptor here comes from a man younger than 35 in good health. Some clones in this sample may be carry-over from other donors' samples.

On this clone itself: This sequence may be a read error, since a much larger clone differs from it by one base. This chain links TRBV27 with TRBJ2-7; 7 bases are a match to TRBD1. V shed 7 bases and J 3 bases; nucleotides not matched to a gene: 6. The CDR3 extends over 13 amino acids. Germline values: CDR1 MNHEY, CDR2 SMNVEV (reference sequence). CDR3 sequence (DNA): TGTGCCAGCACCTCCCGGGACAGCTACGAGCAGTACTTC. It codes for CASTSRDSYEQYF.

The chain couples TRBV6-1 to TRBJ2-7; D gene unclear. V dropped 6 bases and J dropped 3 bases, with 15 bases sitting between them. The CDR3 length is 14 residues. Germline loops: CDR1 MNHNS, CDR2 SASEGT. The CDR3 DNA is TGTGCCAGCAGCCAAGCCGTTTCCTACTACGAGCAGTACTTC. It specifies CASSQAVSYYEQYF.

The chain links TRBV28 to TRBJ1-2, with 9 bases that match TRBD1. The CDR3 length is 15 residues. V shed 6 bases and J 8 bases; nucleotides not matched to a gene: 13. Germline-derived CDR1 and CDR2 are MDHEN and SYDVKM. This CDR3 reads CASSPPGQGVEGYTF. Written as DNA, the CDR3 is TGTGCCAGCAGCCCACCGGGACAGGGAGTAGAAGGCTACACCTTC.

The genes are TRBV5-6 and TRBJ2-7, with TRBD1 as a possible D gene (6 bases). Per the germline V gene, CDR1 is SGHDT and CDR2 is YYEEEE. Trimming removed 0 bases from V and 6 bases from J, with 16 bases in between. The CDR3 covers 15 residues. CDR3 bases: TGTGCCAGCAGCTTGGGGTACAGGGCAGTAAGCGAGCAGTACTTC. It translates to CASSLGYRAVSEQYF. The full variable domain, with the rest looked up from reference TRBV5-6 and TRBJ2-7, is DAGVTQSPTHLIKTRGQQVTLRCSPKSGHDTVSWYQQALGQGPQFIFQYYEEEERQRGNFPDRFSGHQFPNYSSELNVNALLLGDSALYLCASSLGYRAVSEQYFGPGTRLTVT.

The V gene is TRBV4-2, the J gene TRBJ1-5; no clear D. V gave up 5 bases and J gave up 7 bases, with 9 bases separating them. CDR1 LGHNA and CDR2 YNFKEQ come from the germline V gene. The CDR3 is made up of 12 amino acids. The CDR3 nucleotides are TGTGCCAGCAGCTTGGCCTGGCAGCCCCAGCATTTT. This encodes CASSLAWQPQHF.

Comment on this clone: Different DNA sequences within this sample yield the same CDR3. This chain uses TRBV2 with TRBJ2-7, with D hard to call. The CDR3 sequence is 11 residues long. V lost 0 bases and J 4 bases, leaving 1 base between the germline ends. Germline-derived CDR1 and CDR2 are SNHLY and FYNNEI. The CDR3 region is CASSEAYEQYF. CDR3 sequence (DNA): TGTGCCAGCAGTGAAGCATACGAGCAGTACTTC.

This clone has more than one count but fewer than ten. The rearrangement links TRBV4-1 to TRBJ1-1, with D perhaps matching TRBD1 (6 bases). The V gene lost 5 bases and the J gene lost 5 bases, with 15 bases spanning the gap. Germline V gives CDR1 MGHRA, CDR2 YSYEKL. CDR3 length: 14 amino acids. The CDR3, as DNA: TGCGCCAGCAGCGATGGGGACATGGAGACTGAAGCTTTCTTT. Protein product: CASSDGDMETEAFF.

Only one count was recorded for this clone. The V call is TRBV7-2, the J call TRBJ1-5; D call uncertain. Germline CDR1 SGHTA, CDR2 FQGNSA. The CDR3 loop spans 16 amino acids. Trimming removed 1 base at V and 6 bases at J, with 16 bases between. The CDR3 coding sequence is TGTGCCAGCAGCTTAGTTTCGGCCAGACCCACTCAGCCCCAGCATTTT. This translates into CASSLVSARPTQPQHF. Complete variable domain (other parts from reference TRBV7-2 and TRBJ1-5): GAGVSQSPSNKVTEKGKDVELRCDPISGHTALYWYRQSLGQGLEFLIYFQGNSAPDKSGLPSDRFSAERTGGSVSTLTIQRTQQEDSAVYLCASSLVSARPTQPQHFGDGTRLSIL.

The V call is TRBV6-5, the J call TRBJ2-7; no clear D. Trimming removed 5 bases from V and 2 bases from J, with 13 bases in between. The CDR3 consists of 14 residues. Germline V gene lookup returns CDR1 MNHEY and CDR2 SVGAGI. CDR3 amino acids: CASSKPQRAYEQYF. DNA of the CDR3: TGTGCCAGCAGTAAGCCCCAGCGAGCCTACGAGCAGTACTTC.

The chain uses TRBV6-1 and TRBJ1-5; D is possibly TRBD1 (5 bases). This CDR3 spans 14 amino acids. The germline V gene has CDR1 MNHNS and CDR2 SASEGT. Trimming left V 1 base short and J 9 bases short, with 13 bases between. The CDR3 DNA reads as TGTGCCAGCAGTGAAGTTCGGGGGTCGGTGCCCCAGCATTTT. As protein: CASSEVRGSVPQHF.

The chain carries TRBV30 and TRBJ1-5, with D hard to call. The length of the CDR3 is 13 residues. Germline V CDR1 and CDR2: GTSNPN, SVGIG (reference sequence). V shed 3 bases and J shed 4 bases, with 10 bases lying between them. In DNA form, the CDR3 reads TGTGCCTGGAGCCTCGTGGGGAATCAGCCCCAGCATTTT. The encoded protein is CAWSLVGNQPQHF.

With regard to this clone: A junction boundary mismatches the germline segment, possibly from a read error. The chain carries TRBV7-2 and TRBJ2-7, with TRBD1 matching over 8 bases. CDR1 SGHTA and CDR2 FQGNSA come from the germline V gene. The CDR3 totals 12 residues. CDR3 DNA sequence: TGTGCCAGCAGCTTCCAGGGGGCCGCCCCCGACTTC. Translating gives CASSFQGAAPDF.

On this clone: One end of the junction fails to match germline, which may point to a read error. The chain carries TRBV11-3 and TRBJ2-2; 10 bases agree with TRBD1. The germline V gene encodes CDR1 SGHNT and CDR2 YENEEA. This CDR3 region has 15 residues. The CDR3 DNA follows: TGTGCCGGCAGCCCGGGACAGGGGAGGACCGGGGAGCTGTTTTTT. Protein product: CAGSPGQGRTGELFF.

The J gene is TRBJ1-5, the V gene TRBV28; TRBD1 is a possible D gene (6 bases). Trimming pared 6 bases from V and 2 bases from J, leaving 20 bases between. The CDR3 loop spans 17 amino acids. Germline values: CDR1 MDHEN, CDR2 SYDVKM. The CDR3 region is CASRTTGTPIRNQPQHF. Written as DNA, the CDR3 is TGTGCCAGCAGAACGACCGGGACACCCATTCGCAATCAGCCCCAGCATTTT.

CDR3 in amino acids: CSVETMNTEAFF. DNA of the CDR3: TGCAGCGTTGAAACTATGAACACTGAAGCTTTCTTT. The V and J genes are TRBV29-1 and TRBJ1-1; D not certain. The ends were cut back, 2 bases at V and 0 bases at J, with 4 bases in the middle. The CDR3 is 12 amino acids. Germline V CDR1 and CDR2: SQVTM, ANQGSEA.

This clone was seen once. The CDR3 region has the DNA TGTGCCACCAGCAGAGTAAAAGTTCCGCCCCCTTATGGCTACACCTTC. It codes for CATSRVKVPPPYGYTF. The rearrangement joins TRBV15 to TRBJ1-2; no reliable D call. The V end was cut by 1 base, the J end by 5 bases, with 17 bases between. Germline V lookup: CDR1 LNHNV, CDR2 YYDKDF (reference sequence). The CDR3 contains 16 residues.

This rearrangement joins TRBV6-5 to TRBJ1-4, with D uncertain. Germline V gives CDR1 MNHEY, CDR2 SVGAGI. The CDR3 covers 14 residues. Deletions cut 0 bases from V and 8 bases from J, with 10 bases between. Here the CDR3 reads CASSYSKGGEKLFF. CDR3 coding DNA: TGTGCCAGCAGTTACTCTAAAGGAGGCGAAAAACTGTTTTTT.

The rearrangement links TRBV4-3 to TRBJ1-2; the match to TRBD1 covers 10 bases. Germline CDR1 is LGHNA and CDR2 is YSLEER. This CDR3 contains 19 residues. V was pared by 2 bases and J by 4 bases, with 16 bases of the junction left unmatched. CDR3: CASSQKPRYGTGDLYGYTF. The CDR3 nucleotides are TGCGCCAGCAGCCAAAAGCCTAGGTACGGGACAGGGGACCTCTATGGCTACACCTTC.

This clone was detected only a few times. This sequence joins TRBV14 and TRBJ1-2; a weak D match, TRBD1 (5 bases). The CDR3 is made up of 16 amino acids. V dropped 0 bases and J dropped 2 bases, with 13 bases sitting between them. Germline V CDR1 and CDR2: SGHDN, FVKESK. CDR3 region: CASSQDGPGINYGYTF. In DNA form, the CDR3 reads TGTGCCAGCAGCCAAGATGGGCCAGGGATCAACTATGGCTACACCTTC. Supplemented by reference TRBV14 and TRBJ1-2, the full variable domain reads EAGVTQFPSHSVIEKGQTVTLRCDPISGHDNLYWYRRVMGKEIKFLLHFVKESKQDESGMPNNRFLAERTGGTYSTLKVQPAELEDSGVYFCASSQDGPGINYGYTFGSGTRLTVV.

The chain carries TRBV7-2 and TRBJ1-5; D ambiguous. The length of the CDR3 is 13 residues. From germline, CDR1 is SGHTA and CDR2 FQGNSA. The ends were cut back, 3 bases at V and 5 bases at J, with 8 bases in the middle. The CDR3 loop reads CASSLSEDQPQHF. CDR3 nucleotide sequence: TGTGCCAGCAGCTTGTCCGAGGATCAGCCCCAGCATTTT.

The chain employs TRBV4-2 and TRBJ2-1; 7 bases agree with TRBD2. The CDR3 is 15 amino acids. V was pared by 4 bases and J by 4 bases, with 7 bases of the junction left unmatched. Germline V gene lookup returns CDR1 LGHNA and CDR2 YNFKEQ. Here the CDR3 reads CASSPRLAMYNEQFF. The CDR3 bases are TGTGCCAGCAGCCCCCGACTAGCCATGTACAATGAGCAGTTCTTC.